This is a list of T cell receptor beta chains from one sample in a study of shared clonotypes between healthy human individuals. This table comes from immunoSEQ multiplex PCR, and its TCRdb copy is limited to in-frame clones, with some not included. The profile shows about 1 million clones, about 74% of them singletons. Sequencing was carried out using memory CD4+ T cells sorted from blood. Receptors were obtained from a man younger than 35 in good health. CDR3s include the opening cysteine and the closing phenylalanine or tryptophan. Fields, in order: J gene, V gene, CDR3 protein.

>TRBJ2-2|TRBV7-8
CASSPTGALINTGELFF
>TRBJ1-1|TRBV7-9
CASSPPAGTGGINVKAFF
>TRBJ2-7|TRBV10-2
CASSAQGANQFYEQYF
>TRBJ1-5|TRBV30
CAWSVVAGQPQHF
>TRBJ2-3|TRBV5-8
CASSLVKFGRAGDTQYF
>TRBJ1-3|TRBV5-4
CASSGSSGNTIYF
>TRBJ1-5|TRBV19
CASIKVGGLGQPQHF
>TRBJ1-4|TRBV14
CASSQGVNEKLFF
>TRBJ1-1|TRBV7-9
CASSLGTPRMNTEAFF
>TRBJ2-3|TRBV5-1
CASSLGQGALDTQYF
>TRBJ2-4|TRBV7-2
CASSSGGFIDIQYF
>TRBJ2-2|TRBV7-2
CASRPSALAGANTGELFF
>TRBJ1-2|TRBV13
CASSLMMIDGYTF
>TRBJ1-2|TRBV4-1
CASSHPGGTGTGGVGYTF
>TRBJ2-3|TRBV19
CASKVRTSTDTQYF
>TRBJ2-7|TRBV11-2
CASSLRTLADEQYF
>TRBJ1-1|TRBV30
CAWTPIGNTEAFF
>TRBJ1-2|TRBV2
CASTGGNGYGYTF
>TRBJ1-6|TRBV6-1
CASSDRANSPLHF
>TRBJ1-1|TRBV19
CASSKEPNTEAFF
>TRBJ1-1|TRBV5-1
CASSSGQGKAFF
>TRBJ2-1|TRBV30
CAWSEPGEAFEQFF
>TRBJ2-7|TRBV7-6
CASSLGGGTVTYEQYF
>TRBJ2-6|TRBV4-3
CASSQGRGWNSGANVLTF
>TRBJ1-1|TRBV5-4
CASSLSVAGKKNTEAFF
>TRBJ2-1|TRBV11-2
CASSNEAGGRNEQFF
>TRBJ1-1|TRBV30
CASGRTGNTEAFF
>TRBJ2-7|TRBV5-1
CASRLDRGPSYEQYF
>TRBJ1-6|TRBV7-2
CASSLAGQVNSPLHF
>TRBJ2-1|TRBV4-2
CASGTHVAISNEQFF
>TRBJ1-5|TRBV30
CAWSVQGVRQPQHF
>TRBJ1-3|TRBV19
CASSIAPANTIYF
>TRBJ2-7|TRBV9
CASSVASDRAYSYEQYF
>TRBJ1-5|TRBV11-2
CASSLDGGRDQPQHF
>TRBJ1-3|TRBV9
CASSVDGGERITSGNTIYF
>TRBJ2-1|TRBV4-1
CASSLGTSGSISNEQFF
>TRBJ2-7|TRBV19
CASRTGTSGTYEQYF
>TRBJ2-1|TRBV18
CASSPGLAAGSYNEQFF
>TRBJ1-6|TRBV2
CASTLRDLYNSPLHF
>TRBJ2-5|TRBV30
CAWSEWIGFTGVGQETQYF
>TRBJ2-7|TRBV14
CASSQKGRYEQYF
>TRBJ2-7|TRBV23-1
CASSQLDSCYEQYF
>TRBJ2-5|TRBV5-4
CASSPRGPVETQYF
>TRBJ1-2|TRBV6-6
CASSPTSSAPGYTF